This record concerns one T cell receptor (beta chain) sequence. Its recognized antigen is unknown. Per-nucleotide qualities are absent, and no much larger clonotype sits a single base away. Enrolling through a virtual design, the prospective study's participants ranged in age from roughly 18 to 89 years and lived across roughly 23 United States geographic areas. Cohort assignment in the prospective study relied on participant-reported clinical history from a screening survey and a study questionnaire. Recovered participants in ImmuneRACE Cohort 3 were defined as having two consecutive negative NP/OP PCR tests, clearance from a healthcare professional, or resolution of symptoms. In the prospective study, mobile phlebotomists collected whole blood, serum and a nasopharyngeal or oropharyngeal swab from each participant. Over an approximately 2-month period, participants in the prospective study had the option of providing additional blood draws and questionnaires. Before DNA extraction, blood samples from the prospective study were shipped at room temperature or frozen.

This record belongs to a study of blood T cell repertoires in COVID-19 (dated by TCRdb to the early 2020s). For the wider study: The collaborator samples originated in the United States, Italy and Spain and spanned the acute and convalescent phases of COVID-19. The prospective study material was composed of cDNA or gDNA derived from T cells, B-cell-depleted T cells, or PBMCs. The dataset comprised deeply sampled blood TCRbeta repertoires from subjects exposed to, actively infected with, or recovered from COVID-19. The repertoires were released in a freely available public database intended as a resource for research on the immune response to SARS-CoV-2. The samples were drawn from two sources: the first 160 participants of the ongoing ImmuneRACE study, and 1,254 subjects contributed by 6 global collaborators. Nearly every sample came with metadata listing a de-identified subject ID, COVID-19 status, age in years and sex. Where available, HLA class I and class II types were obtained from metadata supplied by the sample provider rather than from assay-based typing.

What the study reported, not specific to this receptor: Clinical and demographic metadata were provided uncurated, with the amount varying by source and participant.

TCRbeta CDR3 regions were amplified from genomic DNA using the immunoSEQ Assay, a bias-controlled multiplex PCR. Per the authors' processing: The number of nucleated cells in each sample was estimated by amplification of reference gene primers within the assay. To quantify the absolute abundance of each unique TCRbeta CDR3 rearrangement, sequence reads were collapsed and filtered. Productive Simpson clonality was computed per sample as the square root of Simpson's diversity index over productive rearrangements. Here the immuneACCESS table is served through TCRdb, limited to in-frame sequences with V and J called. Missing clones are a known gap in these copies; in checked studies unresolved V genes cover under half, and the rest lacks a known reason. That table gives V, J and clone size, and the DNA gave D and trimming. A total of about 260,000 clones appear in this sample, about 88% of them only once. The ten largest make up about 3% of the sample.

This sequence originates from a woman aged 50 to 60 who had recovered from COVID-19. The sample comprised PBMCs or T cells enriched from blood (not recorded which).

The DNA sequence is TGTGCCAGCAGCCTAACAGGGGCTGGAAACACCATATATTTT. Translated, this gives CASSLTGAGNTIYF. Here the chain combines TRBV3-1 (or the pseudogene TRBV3-2) and TRBJ1-3; TRBD1 fits 7 bases in the junction. V loses 4 bases at its end and J loses 2 bases; junction bases beyond the gene matches: 2. From cysteine to phenylalanine, the CDR3 is 14 amino acids long. Only CDR3 DNA remains: 42 bases, in frame from the first base. For CDR1 and CDR2, the germline V gene (reference sequence) lists LGHDT and YNNKEL.